This T cell receptor beta chain was captured by sequencing in a study of graft-versus-host responses after intestinal transplantation. Across the study: Recipients got multivisceral, liver-intestinal, or isolated intestinal transplants. Study-level findings and limits: GvH clonotypes were identified within recipient marrow, with a subset emerging first in ileum or blood.

Method: immunoSEQ multiplex PCR; TCRdb's copy keeps in-frame clones and lacks some. The sample consists of approximately 89,000 clones, roughly 90% of them appearing once. The CDR3 length is 15 residues. Germline assignment: CDR1 LNHNV and CDR2 YYDKDF (reference sequence). Trimming at V came to 4 bases and at J to 8 bases, leaving 11 bases not matched to a gene. Remarks on this clone: The antigen remains undetermined.

The TCR sequence derives from a human donor who received an intestinal transplant. This sample comprised unstimulated CD4+ T cells sorted from spleen or lymph node cells, obtained before intestinal transplant. The genes are TRBV15 and TRBJ2-1, with 7 nucleotides matching TRBD1. The CDR3 DNA reads TGTGCCACCAGCACGGGCCGGGACAGCTCCTATGAGCAGTTCTTC. It yields the protein CATSTGRDSSYEQFF.